The 5 T cell receptor beta chains presented below share a single source sample, sequenced in a study of beta chain features in type 1 diabetes. General study findings and limits: TCRB CDR3s were moderately but significantly shorter in Type 1 diabetes patients in all four CD4+ subsets.

What these receptors recognize is not known. The study reverse transcribed the entire isolated RNA, so it sequenced expressed TCRB transcripts. Produced via immunoSEQ multiplex PCR; TCRdb's table is partial and in-frame only. This sample yields 300,000 to 350,000 clones, of which less than 15% are seen a single time; about 0.015% belongs to the top ten. The sample taken for sequencing was naive CD4+ T cells from blood. These receptors were obtained from a woman younger than 30 with type 1 diabetes.

The V gene is TRBV18, the J gene TRBJ2-7; no reliable D call. Looked up from germline, CDR1 is KGHSH and CDR2 is LQKENI. The CDR3 loop spans 14 amino acids. The V end was cut by 5 bases, the J end by 3 bases, with 14 bases between. CDR3 in amino acids: CASSGSPRYYEQYV. As DNA, the CDR3 is TGTGCCAGCTCAGGGTCCCCCCGGTACTACGAGCAGTACGTC.

This clone was found a few times. The chain joins TRBV6-1 to TRBJ2-7; D gene unclear. Germline V CDR1 and CDR2: MNHNS, SASEGT. CDR3 length: 13 residues. V was clipped by 6 bases and J by 0 bases, with 9 bases between them. The CDR3 nucleotides read TGTGCCAGCAGGGCTTTCTCCTCCTACGAGCAGTACTTC. It translates to CASRAFSSYEQYF.

This clone was counted between two and nine times. This rearrangement joins TRBV28 to TRBJ2-5; TRBD1 is a possible D gene (6 bases). V dropped 8 bases and J dropped 4 bases, with 14 bases sitting between them. The CDR3 spans 13 residues. Germline assignment: CDR1 MDHEN and CDR2 SYDVKM. In DNA, the CDR3 is TGTGCCAGCGAAGGGGGATTGGGAGAGACCCAGTACTTC. Its translation: CASEGGLGETQYF.

The chain combines TRBV27 with TRBJ1-3, with 7 bases fitting TRBD1. Germline values: CDR1 MNHEY, CDR2 SMNVEV (reference sequence). The CDR3 is 14 residues long. J gave up 2 bases and V 4 bases, and 2 bases lay outside the gene matches. The CDR3 spells CASSSTGAGNTIYF. The CDR3 bases are TGTGCCAGCAGTTCTACAGGGGCTGGAAACACCATATATTTT.

The table lists this clone with a few counts. V and J are TRBV18 and TRBJ1-1; TRBD1 agrees at 8 bases. This CDR3 spans 16 amino acids. Germline CDR1 is KGHSH and CDR2 is LQKENI. V shed 8 bases and J 4 bases; nucleotides not matched to a gene: 15. DNA for the CDR3: TGTGCCAGCGATGCGGGACAGGCTGGGGCAGGCACTGAAGCTTTCTTT. Translated, it gives CASDAGQAGAGTEAFF.